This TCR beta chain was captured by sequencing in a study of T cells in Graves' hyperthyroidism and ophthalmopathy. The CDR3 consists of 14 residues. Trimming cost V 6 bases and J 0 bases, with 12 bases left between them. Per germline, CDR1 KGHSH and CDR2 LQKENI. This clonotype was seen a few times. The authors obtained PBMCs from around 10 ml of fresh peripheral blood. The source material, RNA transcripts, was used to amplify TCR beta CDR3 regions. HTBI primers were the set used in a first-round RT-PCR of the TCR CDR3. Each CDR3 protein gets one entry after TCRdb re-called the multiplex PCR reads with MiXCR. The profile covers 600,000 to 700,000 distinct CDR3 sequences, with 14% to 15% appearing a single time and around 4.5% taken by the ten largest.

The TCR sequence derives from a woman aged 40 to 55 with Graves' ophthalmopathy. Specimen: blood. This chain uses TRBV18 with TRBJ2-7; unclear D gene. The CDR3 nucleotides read TGTGCCAGCTCGCCGACGCGAAGCTCCTACGAGCAGTACTTC. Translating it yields CASSPTRSSYEQYF.